These 17 T cell receptor beta chains came from one sample sequenced in a study of human T cells and chemical hapten exposure. Individual cDNA molecules in this library carried unique molecular identifiers. TCRdb analysed the reads with MiXCR anew, one entry per CDR3 protein. The data contain 100,000 to 150,000 distinct CDR3 sequences, around 8.5% of them singletons. Unfractionated whole blood served as the source for total RNA extraction. The specimen sequenced was whole blood. The origin of the receptors is a human donor in good health. Some clones in this sample may be carry-over from other donors' samples.

As for this clonotype: A much larger clone lies one base from this, so it may be a read error. This chain joins TRBV10-2 and TRBJ2-5, with D perhaps assigned TRBD1 or TRBD2 (6 bases each). CDR1 and CDR2 from the germline V gene are WSHSY and SAAADI. There are 14 residues in the CDR3. The CDR3 is CASQVGGLQGTQYF. CDR3 bases: TGCGCCAGCCAGGTGGGGGGCCTCCAAGGGACCCAGTACTTC.

This sequence joins TRBV2 and TRBJ2-5; unclear D gene. The V end was cut by 3 bases, the J end by 2 bases, with 10 bases between. CDR1 is SNHLY and CDR2 is FYNNEI in the germline V gene. The CDR3 is 14 residues long. In nucleotides, the CDR3 is TGTGCCAGCAGTGAGTACTACGGGCAAGAGACCCAGTACTTC. Its protein is CASSEYYGQETQYF.

The chain employs TRBV6-2 or TRBV6-3 and TRBJ2-2, with TRBD1 matching over 12 bases. The CDR3 is 19 amino acids. The germline V gene encodes CDR1 MNHEY and CDR2 SVGEGT. V lost 4 bases and J lost 4; bases outside the gene matches: 13. The CDR3 DNA is TGTGCCAGCAGTTTCGTTCCGGGACAGGGGGCGATAGGCACCGGGGAGCTGTTTTTT. Translated, it gives CASSFVPGQGAIGTGELFF.

This clonotype occurred a few times. This sequence joins TRBV29-1 and TRBJ2-1, with TRBD2 matching over 13 bases. V trimming: 4 bases; J trimming: 9 bases; junction bases outside the gene matches: 9. Germline CDR1 is SQVTM and CDR2 is ANQGSEA. The CDR3 loop spans 15 amino acids. CDR3 DNA: TGCAGCGTTGCCCCCGGGACTAGCGGGGTGGGTGAGCAGTTCTTC. It translates to CSVAPGTSGVGEQFF.

This clonotype came up a few times. The J gene is TRBJ1-1, the V gene TRBV4-3; D gene uncertain. The CDR3 spans 14 residues. Germline CDR1 reads LGHNA; CDR2 reads YSLEER. Between the trimmed V and J ends, which lost 1 base and 0 bases, there was a span of 6 bases. CDR3 sequence reads: CASSQAQMNTEAFF. Here the CDR3 DNA reads TGCGCCAGCAGCCAAGCACAGATGAACACTGAAGCTTTCTTT.

The chain recombines TRBV5-1 with TRBJ2-1; D gene uncertain. This CDR3 spans 13 amino acids. Germline assignment: CDR1 SGHRS and CDR2 YFSETQ. V lost 5 bases to trimming and J lost 8 bases, with 14 bases between them. CDR3 sequence (DNA): TGCGCCAGCAGAAGTCTGGGGTTTGATGAGCAGTTCTTC. Translation: CASRSLGFDEQFF. The full variable domain, in which reference TRBV5-1 and TRBJ2-1 provide the parts outside the CDR3, is KAGVTQTPRYLIKTRGQQVTLSCSPISGHRSVSWYQQTPGQGLQFLFEYFSETQRNKGNFPGRFSGRQFSNSRSEMNVSTLELGDSALYLCASRSLGFDEQFFGPGTRLTVL.

Only a few counts were recorded for this clonotype. This rearrangement joins TRBV6-2 or TRBV6-3 to TRBJ2-1; 10 positions match TRBD2. The CDR3 is 15 residues long. Trimming at V came to 2 bases and at J to 9 bases, leaving 7 bases not matched to a gene. CDR1 and CDR2 (germline): MNHEY, SVGEGT. The CDR3 spells CASSYVLAGESEQFF. The CDR3 region has the DNA TGTGCCAGCAGTTACGTCCTAGCGGGGGAGAGTGAGCAGTTCTTC.

This clonotype was recorded a few times. V usage is TRBV25-1 and J usage is TRBJ2-1; no clear D gene. From germline, CDR1 is MGHDK and CDR2 SYGVNS. The ends were cut back, 4 bases at V and 0 bases at J, with 10 bases in the middle. The CDR3 sequence is 15 residues long. CDR3 in amino acids: CASSGTGLSYNEQFF. The CDR3 nucleotides are TGTGCCAGCAGTGGGACCGGGCTCTCCTACAATGAGCAGTTCTTC.

With respect to this clonotype: A much larger clonotype is one base distant, so this may be a read error. This chain connects TRBV7-9 to TRBJ1-2; D not resolved. The germline gives CDR1 SEHNR, CDR2 FQNEAQ (reference sequence). V lost 7 bases and J lost 7, with 19 bases in between. The CDR3 runs 14 residues. For the CDR3, the DNA is TGTGCCAGCATCTTCCCGAGACAAGACGGTGGCTACACCTTC. Translating it yields CASIFPRQDGGYTF. Combining the CDR3 with reference TRBV7-9 and TRBJ1-2 gives the whole variable domain DTGVSQNPRHKITKRGQNVTFRCDPISEHNRLYWYRQTLGQGPEFLTYFQNEAQLEKSRLLSDRFSAERPKGSFSTLEIQRTEQGDSAMYLCASIFPRQDGGYTFGSGTRLTVV.

This rearrangement joins TRBV5-4 to TRBJ2-2; no firm D call. The germline V and J ends were trimmed by 3 bases and 7 bases, with 10 bases remaining between them. The CDR3 has 13 residues. CDR1 SGHNT and CDR2 YYREEE come from the germline V gene (reference sequence). For the CDR3, the DNA is TGTGCCAGCAGCTGGGCGGTGAGCGGGGAGCTGTTTTTT. Protein sequence: CASSWAVSGELFF. The whole variable domain, filled in from reference TRBV5-4 and TRBJ2-2, reads ETGVTQSPTHLIKTRGQQVTLRCSSQSGHNTVSWYQQALGQGPQFIFQYYREEENGRGNFPPRFSGLQFPNYSSELNVNALELDDSALYLCASSWAVSGELFFGEGSRLTVL.

This clonotype was observed a handful of times. The J gene is TRBJ1-4, the V gene TRBV7-2; unclear D gene. Germline lookup yields CDR1 SGHTA and CDR2 FQGNSA. V gave up 4 bases and J gave up 8 bases, with 17 bases separating them. The CDR3 contains 15 residues. The CDR3 region is CASSSAVRKQEKLFF. The CDR3 region has the DNA TGTGCCAGCAGCTCCGCCGTGCGGAAACAGGAAAAACTGTTTTTT.

This clonotype has only a few counts. The genes are TRBV4-2 and TRBJ2-1; D tentatively reads TRBD1 or TRBD2 (5 bases each). V was trimmed by 0 bases and J by 8 bases, leaving 14 bases between them. CDR3 length: 15 amino acids. Germline V lookup: CDR1 LGHNA, CDR2 YNFKEQ. Written as DNA, the CDR3 is TGTGCCAGCAGCCAAGAGTCCAGGGAGTTCGATGAGCAGTTCTTC. Its translation: CASSQESREFDEQFF.

In its sample, this clonotype was seen many times. V usage is TRBV19 and J usage is TRBJ1-5, with D unresolved. Trimming shortened V by 7 bases and J by 5 bases, and 12 bases separated the two germline ends. The germline CDR1 and CDR2 sequences are LNHDA and SQIVND (reference sequence). CDR3 length equals 13 residues. CDR3 sequence reads: CASIGRGDQPQHF. CDR3 nucleotides: TGTGCCAGTATTGGACGGGGAGATCAGCCCCAGCATTTT.

This clonotype was detected many times. This rearrangement joins TRBV7-9 to TRBJ1-3, with TRBD1 matching 11 bases. The CDR3 has 13 amino acids. Trimming removed 8 bases from V and 7 bases from J; junction bases left unmatched: 4. In germline, CDR1 is SEHNR, CDR2 FQNEAQ (reference sequence). The CDR3 region has the DNA TGTGCCAGCGGGGACAGGGGGGCGAACACCATATATTTT. This sequence encodes CASGDRGANTIYF.

The chain links TRBV2 to TRBJ1-1; D is ambiguous. From germline, CDR1 is SNHLY and CDR2 FYNNEI. The CDR3 runs to 12 residues. Trimming removed 4 bases at V and 4 bases at J, with 7 bases between. This chain's CDR3 is CASSASGTEAFF. CDR3 nucleotide sequence: TGTGCCAGCAGTGCGTCGGGCACTGAAGCTTTCTTT.

This clonotype was seen at least ten times. At one boundary the junction diverges from the germline segment, which might be a read error. The gene calls are TRBV5-1 and TRBJ1-5; D is uncertain. Germline assignment: CDR1 SGHRS and CDR2 YFSETQ. The CDR3 extends over 14 amino acids. Here the CDR3 DNA reads TGTGCCAGCAGTTTAGCCGGGGGCAATCAGCCCCAGCATTTT. Protein sequence: CASSLAGGNQPQHF.

CDR3 DNA sequence: TGTGCCATCAGTGGACAGGGTGGCATCAATGAGCAGTTCTTC. This sequence encodes CAISGQGGINEQFF. The chain couples TRBV10-3 to TRBJ2-1; 7 positions agree with TRBD1. Trimming cost V 4 bases and J 6 bases; bases outside gene matches: 6. This CDR3 has 14 amino acids. The germline V gene encodes CDR1 ENHRY and CDR2 SYGVKD.